The T cell receptor (beta chain) described here comes from a study of early T cells in non-severe SARS-CoV-2 infection. Overall study context: The authors sequenced bulk RNA from unsorted whole blood, leaving chains unpaired.

Unique molecular identifiers (one per individual cDNA molecule) were attached. TCRdb passed the 5' RACE reads through MiXCR, listing each CDR3 protein once. The sample yields some 64,000 distinct CDR3 sequences, about 13% seen once. Trimming removed 0 bases at V and 2 bases at J, with 8 bases between. CDR3 length: 16 amino acids. Germline CDR1 is LNHDA and CDR2 is SQIVND (reference sequence). Study outcomes and limitations: Matching with VDJdb favored anti-spike CD8 responses (missing private and CD4 specificities).

About this clonotype: Antigen unknown.

Sequencing was carried out using whole blood. The TCR comes from an adult who was a healthcare worker with PCR-confirmed SARS-CoV-2 infection or an uninfected control (not recorded which). The chain recombines TRBV19 with TRBJ2-6; no clear D. The CDR3 DNA follows: TGTGCCAGTAGTATAGATCCGGGCGCTGGGGCCAACGTCCTGACTTTC. Translation: CASSIDPGAGANVLTF.